One sample yielded the 5 T cell receptor beta chains listed below, sequenced in a study of T cells in Graves' hyperthyroidism and ophthalmopathy. Regions amplified from RNA transcripts were the TCR beta CDR3 regions. RT-PCR in the first round (using the HTBI primer set) targeted the TCR CDR3. MiXCR, applied by TCRdb to the multiplex PCR reads, yields one record per CDR3 protein. Of approximately 700,000 distinct CDR3 sequences in the sample, less than 45% were seen once. Sequenced input: peripheral blood or thyroid tissue (not recorded which). The receptors here all came from an adult man with Graves' disease, either hyperthyroidism or ophthalmopathy (not recorded which).

This chain uses TRBV7-3 with TRBJ1-1, with TRBD1 matching 7 bases. CDR1 and CDR2 (germline): SGHTA, FQGTGA. There are 13 residues in the CDR3. V gave up 6 bases and J gave up 11 bases; unmatched junction bases: 12. CDR3 bases: TGTGCCAGCAGTCTAACAGGGGTTACGCCGGCTTTCTTT. Amino acid sequence: CASSLTGVTPAFF.

This clonotype was observed at least ten times. V usage is TRBV7-9 and J usage is TRBJ1-1; 7 nucleotides align to TRBD1. Germline CDR1 and CDR2: SEHNR and FQNEAQ (reference sequence). The CDR3 loop spans 15 amino acids. V gave up 3 bases and J gave up 2 bases; unmatched junction bases: 6. The CDR3 reads CASSFAQGRNTEAFF. CDR3 sequence (DNA): TGTGCCAGCAGCTTCGCACAGGGGCGAAACACTGAAGCTTTCTTT.

This clonotype was recorded at least ten times. CDR3: CASSESLRTDLQPQHF. The CDR3 nucleotides read TGTGCCAGCAGTGAGAGTCTCAGGACAGACCTTCAGCCCCAGCATTTT. The chain combines TRBV2 with TRBJ1-5, with D possibly being TRBD1 (6 bases). The germline gives CDR1 SNHLY, CDR2 FYNNEI. With 3 bases removed from V and 6 bases from J, the gap between germline ends came to 18 bases. CDR3 length: 16 residues.

This rearrangement joins TRBV29-1 to TRBJ1-4; no reliable D call. This CDR3 has 11 amino acids. The V end was cut by 3 bases, the J end by 3 bases, with 2 bases between. Germline V lookup: CDR1 SQVTM, CDR2 ANQGSEA. The CDR3 DNA follows: TGCAGCGTTGACCCTAATGAAAAACTGTTTTTT. It encodes CSVDPNEKLFF.

The V call is TRBV29-1, the J call TRBJ1-1; D is unresolved. Trimming removed 7 bases at V and 1 base at J, with 13 bases between. The CDR3 is 13 residues long. Germline V lookup: CDR1 SQVTM, CDR2 ANQGSEA. The CDR3 reads CSESGVWNTEAFF. CDR3 nucleotides: TGCAGCGAATCGGGTGTTTGGAACACTGAAGCTTTCTTT.